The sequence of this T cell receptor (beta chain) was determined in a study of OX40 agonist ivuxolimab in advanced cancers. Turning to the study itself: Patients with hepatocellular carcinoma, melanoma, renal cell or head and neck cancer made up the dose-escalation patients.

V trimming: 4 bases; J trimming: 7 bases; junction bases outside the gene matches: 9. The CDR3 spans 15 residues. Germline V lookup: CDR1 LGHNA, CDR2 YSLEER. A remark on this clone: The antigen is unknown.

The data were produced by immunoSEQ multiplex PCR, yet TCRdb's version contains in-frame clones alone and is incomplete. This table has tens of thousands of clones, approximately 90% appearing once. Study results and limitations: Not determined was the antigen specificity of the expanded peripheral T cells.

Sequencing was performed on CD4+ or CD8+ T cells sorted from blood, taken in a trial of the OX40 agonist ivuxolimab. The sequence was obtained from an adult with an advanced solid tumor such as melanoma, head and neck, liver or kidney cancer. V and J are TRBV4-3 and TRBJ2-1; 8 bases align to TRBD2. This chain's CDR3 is CASSPSGGIGNEQFF. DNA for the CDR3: TGCGCCAGCAGCCCCTCGGGGGGGATTGGGAATGAGCAGTTCTTC.